This T cell receptor (beta chain) derives from a study of PD-1 blockade in classical Hodgkin lymphoma. Measured with immunoSEQ multiplex PCR; TCRdb has only the in-frame clones, and not every one. The table has tens of thousands of clones, roughly 77% seen once. As for time point: cycle 4 day 1 (C4D1), after less than seven weeks of nivolumab. Patients all relapsed after autologous stem cell transplantation, and there was variation in brentuximab vedotin exposure. Comments on this clone: The target antigen is unknown.

From germline, CDR1 is SEHNR and CDR2 FQNEAQ (reference sequence). This CDR3 contains 15 residues. Trimming cost V 6 bases and J 13 bases, with 25 bases left between them. Overall study findings and caveats: Relapsed/refractory patients reportedly had the lowest baseline TCR diversity, below newly diagnosed patients, who were below healthy donors.

The V and J genes are TRBV7-9 and TRBJ2-1; D is possibly TRBD1 (6 bases). This receptor was taken from a human donor with classical Hodgkin lymphoma. The sequences come from peripheral blood mononuclear cells (PBMCs), collected before the fourth cycle of nivolumab. CDR3 protein: CASSSRGTGDPKQFF. CDR3 nucleotides: TGTGCCAGCAGTTCTAGGGGGACCGGAGACCCCAAACAGTTCTTC.